Shown below are 23 T cell receptor beta chains from a single sample sequenced in a study of shared clonotypes between healthy human individuals. The data were produced by immunoSEQ multiplex PCR, yet TCRdb's version contains in-frame clones alone and is incomplete. Counted here are millions of clones, roughly 95% occurring once; the ten biggest clones make up 0.13%. Sequencing input: naive CD4+ T cells sorted from blood. As for subset: CD45RA+ positively selected. The receptors here all came from a man in his late teens or twenties in good health.

This chain links TRBV30 with TRBJ2-2, with D possibly being TRBD2 (6 bases). The CDR3 totals 14 residues. The ends were cut back, 5 bases at V and 0 bases at J, with 10 bases in the middle. Germline values: CDR1 GTSNPN, CDR2 SVGIG (reference sequence). CDR3 in DNA: TGTGCCTGGCCAGGGACTTCGAACACCGGGGAGCTGTTTTTT. It codes for CAWPGTSNTGELFF.

The genes are TRBV5-6 and TRBJ2-7; 8 bases fit TRBD1. J lost 5 bases, V lost 4 bases, and 11 bases had no gene match. CDR1 and CDR2 from the germline V gene are SGHDT and YYEEEE. The CDR3 extends over 15 amino acids. The CDR3 reads CASSLVDRAYNEQYF. CDR3 nucleotide sequence: TGTGCCAGCAGCCTGGTGGACAGGGCTTACAACGAGCAGTACTTC.

The chain recombines TRBV28 with TRBJ1-1; D is uncertain. The V and J ends lost 5 bases and 4 bases respectively, with 14 bases between them. Germline CDR1 MDHEN, CDR2 SYDVKM. The CDR3 sequence is 14 residues long. The CDR3 bases are TGTGCCAGCAGTCCCCCCCGGAGGACCACTGAAGCTTTCTTT. Translation gives CASSPPRRTTEAFF.

The rearrangement links TRBV7-3 to TRBJ2-3, with a weak D call TRBD2 (6 bases). Germline values: CDR1 SGHTA, CDR2 FQGTGA. The V and J ends lost 4 bases and 1 base respectively, with 15 bases between them. There are 16 residues in the CDR3. CDR3 residues: CASSSTLTRGTDTQYF. In DNA form, the CDR3 reads TGTGCCAGCAGCTCCACCTTGACTAGAGGCACAGATACGCAGTATTTT. Full variable domain (missing parts from reference TRBV7-3 and TRBJ2-3): GAGVSQTPSNKVTEKGKYVELRCDPISGHTALYWYRQSLGQGPEFLIYFQGTGAADDSGLPNDRFFAVRPEGSVSTLKIQRTERGDSAVYLCASSSTLTRGTDTQYFGPGTRLTVL.

The chain combines TRBV5-4 with TRBJ2-5, with 7 bases lining up with TRBD2. This CDR3 region has 16 residues. Germline CDR1 is SGHNT and CDR2 is YYREEE (reference sequence). The ends lost 4 bases at V and 5 bases at J; junction bases unmatched: 14. The CDR3 here is CASSRAGRTRVETQYF. The CDR3 coding sequence is TGTGCCAGCAGCCGAGCGGGAAGGACTCGTGTGGAGACCCAGTACTTC. The whole variable domain, remainder taken from reference TRBV5-4 and TRBJ2-5, is ETGVTQSPTHLIKTRGQQVTLRCSSQSGHNTVSWYQQALGQGPQFIFQYYREEENGRGNFPPRFSGLQFPNYSSELNVNALELDDSALYLCASSRAGRTRVETQYFGPGTRLLVL.

The V call is TRBV25-1, the J call TRBJ1-2, with a weak D call TRBD1 (6 bases). Germline loops: CDR1 MGHDK, CDR2 SYGVNS. The V and J ends lost 10 bases and 2 bases respectively, with 11 bases between them. The CDR3 consists of 12 residues. The CDR3 is CATEDSNYGYTF. The CDR3 region has the DNA TGTGCCACCGAGGACAGCAACTATGGCTACACCTTC.

The rearrangement uses TRBV30 and TRBJ1-4; D remains unclear. The V gene lost 2 bases and the J gene lost 7 bases, with 5 bases spanning the gap. The CDR3 runs to 11 residues. CDR1 is GTSNPN and CDR2 is SVGIG in the germline V gene (reference sequence). The CDR3 reads CAWSSAEKLFF. CDR3 DNA: TGTGCCTGGAGTTCGGCTGAAAAACTGTTTTTT.

V gene TRBV4-1 combines with J gene TRBJ2-4; D unresolved. The germline CDR1 and CDR2 sequences are MGHRA and YSYEKL. This CDR3 region has 16 residues. Deletions cut 6 bases from V and 2 bases from J, with 17 bases between. The CDR3 is CASSQIGHYPKNIQYF. The CDR3 DNA reads TGCGCCAGCAGTCAGATTGGGCATTATCCCAAAAACATTCAGTACTTC.

This chain joins TRBV27 and TRBJ1-2; 10 bases agree with TRBD1. Per germline, CDR1 MNHEY and CDR2 SMNVEV (reference sequence). J was trimmed by 0 bases and V by 3 bases; bases with no gene match: 7. The CDR3 length is 17 residues. CDR3 DNA: TGTGCCAGCAGTTTTACCGGGACAGGGGTTGCTAACTATGGCTACACCTTC. As protein: CASSFTGTGVANYGYTF.

The V and J genes are TRBV7-2 and TRBJ2-2; TRBD2 matches at 10 bases. Germline V CDR1 and CDR2: SGHTA, FQGNSA. This CDR3 has 18 residues. Trimming cost V 1 base and J 2 bases; bases outside gene matches: 7. The CDR3 region is CASSLVASGGLNTGELFF. DNA for the CDR3: TGTGCCAGCAGCTTAGTCGCTAGCGGGGGCCTCAACACCGGGGAGCTGTTTTTT.

The V and J genes are TRBV20-1 and TRBJ2-1; 10 bases map to TRBD2. J gave up 16 bases and V 7 bases, and 10 bases lay outside the gene matches. Germline V CDR1 and CDR2: DFQATT, SNEGSKA (reference sequence). The CDR3 covers 11 residues. The DNA for the CDR3 is TGCAGTGTTCCCCGGACTAGCGGATCTTTCTTC. Its translation: CSVPRTSGSFF.

The chain recombines TRBV5-1 with TRBJ1-1; the D is unclear. The CDR3 covers 15 residues. Looked up from germline, CDR1 is SGHRS and CDR2 is YFSETQ. V gave up 7 bases and J gave up 0 bases, with 16 bases separating them. The CDR3 nucleotides read TGCGCCAGCGGGGTAGGGAATACTTTGAACACTGAAGCTTTCTTT. It is translated as CASGVGNTLNTEAFF.

The chain employs TRBV5-1 and TRBJ2-2; the D gene could be TRBD1 or TRBD2 (5 bases each). V dropped 0 bases and J dropped 4 bases, with 13 bases sitting between them. CDR1 and CDR2 from the germline V gene are SGHRS and YFSETQ. The CDR3 loop spans 16 amino acids. The CDR3 loop reads CASSLAQGRFTGELFF. CDR3 in DNA: TGCGCCAGCAGCTTGGCCCAGGGACGCTTCACCGGGGAGCTGTTTTTT.

The chain has TRBV7-9 and TRBJ1-6; unclear D gene. The ends were cut back, 5 bases at V and 8 bases at J, with 19 bases in the middle. Germline CDR1 and CDR2: SEHNR and FQNEAQ (reference sequence). This CDR3 comprises 16 residues. Here the CDR3 DNA reads TGTGCCAGCAGCCTCAGAAACCTCGGTGTCTATTCACCCCTCCACTTT. It codes for CASSLRNLGVYSPLHF. Using reference TRBV7-9 and TRBJ1-6 for the parts outside the CDR3, the full variable domain is DTGVSQNPRHKITKRGQNVTFRCDPISEHNRLYWYRQTLGQGPEFLTYFQNEAQLEKSRLLSDRFSAERPKGSFSTLEIQRTEQGDSAMYLCASSLRNLGVYSPLHFGNGTRLTVT.

The chain couples TRBV5-1 to TRBJ1-6; D is possibly TRBD1 (5 bases). Germline V gene data show CDR1 as SGHRS and CDR2 as YFSETQ. This CDR3 region has 16 residues. V gave up 4 bases and J gave up 0 bases, with 11 bases separating them. The DNA of the CDR3 is TGCGCCAGCAGCAACGCAGGGAGCTCCTATAATTCACCCCTCCACTTT. The encoded protein is CASSNAGSSYNSPLHF.

The rearrangement links TRBV10-3 to TRBJ1-3, with a possible D match to TRBD1 (5 bases). The V and J ends lost 4 bases and 0 bases respectively, with 10 bases between them. The CDR3 is made up of 15 amino acids. Germline assignment: CDR1 ENHRY and CDR2 SYGVKD. The CDR3 nucleotides are TGTGCCATCAGTGCGGGGGGGATCTCTGGAAACACCATATATTTT. This gives the protein CAISAGGISGNTIYF.

This clone was recorded only once. V gene TRBV18 combines with J gene TRBJ2-3; TRBD1 aligns across 7 bases. This CDR3 has 16 amino acids. Germline V lookup: CDR1 KGHSH, CDR2 LQKENI. V shed 0 bases and J 3 bases; nucleotides not matched to a gene: 6. The CDR3: CASSPPNRGTTDTQYF. The CDR3 nucleotides read TGTGCCAGCTCACCACCGAACAGGGGAACTACAGATACGCAGTATTTT.

Concerning this clone: Other DNA sequences in this specimen translate into the identical CDR3. The chain's CDR3 is CAISESGVGQPQHF. The CDR3 DNA reads as TGTGCCATCAGTGAGTCGGGGGTTGGGCAGCCCCAGCATTTT. The J gene is TRBJ1-5, the V gene TRBV10-3; D may be TRBD1 (5 bases). Trimming removed 0 bases at V and 7 bases at J, with 10 bases between. This CDR3 comprises 14 residues. Germline V gene sequence: CDR1 ENHRY, CDR2 SYGVKD.

The rearrangement joins TRBV7-2 to TRBJ2-2, with 8 nucleotides matching TRBD2. The CDR3 consists of 15 residues. Germline V lookup: CDR1 SGHTA, CDR2 FQGNSA. The trim removed 5 bases at V and 7 bases at J, leaving 9 bases unmatched. DNA for the CDR3: TGTGCCAGCAGCCGGACTAGCCCGAAGGGCGGGGAGCTGTTTTTT. Residues: CASSRTSPKGGELFF.

This chain uses TRBV5-5 with TRBJ1-5; D unresolved. Germline V gives CDR1 SGHKS, CDR2 YYEKEE (reference sequence). V was pared by 4 bases and J by 0 bases, with 5 bases between. The length of the CDR3 is 13 residues. The CDR3 DNA follows: TGTGCCAGCAGCGGGAGTAGCAATCAGCCCCAGCATTTT. Amino acid sequence: CASSGSSNQPQHF.

The chain recombines TRBV5-1 with TRBJ1-1; perhaps TRBD1 as D (6 bases). The ends were cut back, 2 bases at V and 0 bases at J, with 11 bases in the middle. CDR1 and CDR2 (germline): SGHRS, YFSETQ. The CDR3 is 15 residues long. CDR3 protein: CASSFHGQLNTEAFF. In DNA, the CDR3 is TGCGCCAGCAGCTTCCATGGACAGCTGAACACTGAAGCTTTCTTT.

The chain uses TRBV6-6 and TRBJ1-6; D ambiguous. Trimming removed 2 bases at V and 9 bases at J, with 14 bases between. Per germline, CDR1 MNHNY and CDR2 SVGAGI (reference sequence). The CDR3 sequence is 15 residues long. In DNA, the CDR3 is TGTGCCAGCAGTTACACCCCTCGCACGGGTTCACCCCTCCACTTT. Protein: CASSYTPRTGSPLHF.

V is TRBV6-6 and J is TRBJ2-7; 12 nucleotides match TRBD1. This CDR3 region has 15 residues. The junction had 11 bases not matched to a gene; V was cut back by 10 bases and J by 4 bases. Looked up from germline, CDR1 is MNHNY and CDR2 is SVGAGI (reference sequence). This CDR3 is CAIRRGQGASYEQYF. The DNA for the CDR3 is TGTGCCATTAGGAGGGGACAGGGGGCTTCTTACGAGCAGTACTTC.